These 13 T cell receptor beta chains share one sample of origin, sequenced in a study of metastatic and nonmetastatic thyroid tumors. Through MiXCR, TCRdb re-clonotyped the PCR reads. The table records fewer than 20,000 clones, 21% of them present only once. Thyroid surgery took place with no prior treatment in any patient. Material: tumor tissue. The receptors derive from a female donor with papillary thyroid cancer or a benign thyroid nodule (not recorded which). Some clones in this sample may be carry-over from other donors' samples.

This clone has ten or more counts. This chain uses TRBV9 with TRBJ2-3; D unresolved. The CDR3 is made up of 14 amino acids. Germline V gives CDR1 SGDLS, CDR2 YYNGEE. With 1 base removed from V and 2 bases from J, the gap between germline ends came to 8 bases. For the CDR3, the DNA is TGTGCCAGCAGCGTAAGCTCTCTCACAGATACGCAGTATTTT. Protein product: CASSVSSLTDTQYF.

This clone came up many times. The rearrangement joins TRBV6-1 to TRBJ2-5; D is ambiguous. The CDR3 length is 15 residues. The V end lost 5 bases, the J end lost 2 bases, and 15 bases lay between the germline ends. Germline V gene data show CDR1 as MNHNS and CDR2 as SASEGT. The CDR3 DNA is TGTGCCAGCAGTCCCCGGGTGGGGTCACAAGAGACCCAGTACTTC. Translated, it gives CASSPRVGSQETQYF.

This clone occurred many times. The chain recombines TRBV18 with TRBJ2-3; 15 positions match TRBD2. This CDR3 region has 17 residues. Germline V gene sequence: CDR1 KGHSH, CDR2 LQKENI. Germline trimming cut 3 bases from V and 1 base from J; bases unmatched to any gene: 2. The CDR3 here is CASSPGLAGGGTDTQYF. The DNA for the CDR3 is TGTGCCAGCTCACCGGGACTAGCGGGAGGAGGCACAGATACGCAGTATTTT.

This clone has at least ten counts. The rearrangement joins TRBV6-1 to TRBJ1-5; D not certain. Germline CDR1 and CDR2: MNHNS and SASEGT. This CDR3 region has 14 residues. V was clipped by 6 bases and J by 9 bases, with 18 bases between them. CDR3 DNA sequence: TGTGCCAGCAGGTTGCAGGCTCTCTGGGGGCCCCAGCATTTT. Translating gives CASRLQALWGPQHF.

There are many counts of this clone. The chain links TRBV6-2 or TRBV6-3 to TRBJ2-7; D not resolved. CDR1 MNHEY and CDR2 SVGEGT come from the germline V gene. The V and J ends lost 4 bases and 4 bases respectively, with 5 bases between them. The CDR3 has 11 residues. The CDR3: CASSSEYEQYF. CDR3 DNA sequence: TGTGCCAGCAGTTCCGAATACGAGCAGTACTTC.

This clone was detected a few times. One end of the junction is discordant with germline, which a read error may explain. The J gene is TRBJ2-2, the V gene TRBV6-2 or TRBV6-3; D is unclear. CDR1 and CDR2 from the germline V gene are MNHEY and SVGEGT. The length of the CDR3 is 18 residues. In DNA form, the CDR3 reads TGTGCCAGCAGTCAAAAATTAGAAATGAGGATGAACACCGGTGAGCTGTTTTTT. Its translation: CASSQKLEMRMNTGELFF.

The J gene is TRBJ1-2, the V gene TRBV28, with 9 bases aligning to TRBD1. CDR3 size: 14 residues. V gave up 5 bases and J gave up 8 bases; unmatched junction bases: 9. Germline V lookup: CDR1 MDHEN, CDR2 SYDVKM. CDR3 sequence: CASSQPGQGRGYTF. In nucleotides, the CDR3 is TGTGCCAGCAGTCAGCCGGGACAGGGACGGGGCTACACCTTC.

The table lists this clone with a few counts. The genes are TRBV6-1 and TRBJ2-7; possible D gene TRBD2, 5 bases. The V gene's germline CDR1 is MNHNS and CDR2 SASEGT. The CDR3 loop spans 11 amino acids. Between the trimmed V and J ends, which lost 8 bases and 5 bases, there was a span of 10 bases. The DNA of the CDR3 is TGTGCCAGCCAACTAGACCACGAGCAGTACTTC. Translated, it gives CASQLDHEQYF.

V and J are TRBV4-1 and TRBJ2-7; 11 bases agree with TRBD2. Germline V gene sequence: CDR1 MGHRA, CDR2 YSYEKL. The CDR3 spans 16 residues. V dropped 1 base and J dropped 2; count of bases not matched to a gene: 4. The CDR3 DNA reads TGCGCCAGCAGCCAAGGGACTAGCGGGCGGACCTACGAGCAGTACTTC. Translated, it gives CASSQGTSGRTYEQYF.

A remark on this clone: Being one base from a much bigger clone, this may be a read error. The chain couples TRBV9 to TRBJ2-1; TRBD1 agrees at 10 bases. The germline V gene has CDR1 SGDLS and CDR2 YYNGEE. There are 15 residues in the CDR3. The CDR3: CASIPEGQGYNEQFF. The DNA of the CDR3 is TGTGCCAGCATCCCAGAGGGACAGGGGTATAATGAGCAGTTCTTT.

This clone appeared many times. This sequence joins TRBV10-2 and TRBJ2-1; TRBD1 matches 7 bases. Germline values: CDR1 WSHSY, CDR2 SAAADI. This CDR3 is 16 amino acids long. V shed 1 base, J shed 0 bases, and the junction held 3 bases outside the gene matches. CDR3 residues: CASSEYGTVSYNEQFF. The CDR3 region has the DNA TGCGCCAGCAGTGAGTATGGGACAGTCTCCTACAATGAGCAGTTCTTC.

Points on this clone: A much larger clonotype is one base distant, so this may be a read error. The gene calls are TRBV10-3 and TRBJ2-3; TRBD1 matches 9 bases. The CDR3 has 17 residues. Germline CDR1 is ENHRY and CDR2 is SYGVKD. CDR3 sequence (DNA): TGTGCCATCAGAGGGACAGGGCGATCTTTTAGCACAGGTACGCAGTATTTT. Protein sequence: CAIRGTGRSFSTGTQYF.

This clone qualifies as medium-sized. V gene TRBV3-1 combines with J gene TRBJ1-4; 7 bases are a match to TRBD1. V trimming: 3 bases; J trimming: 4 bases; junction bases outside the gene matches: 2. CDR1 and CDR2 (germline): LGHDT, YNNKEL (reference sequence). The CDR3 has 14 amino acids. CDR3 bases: TGTGCCAGCAGCCAGGGGACAGTTAATGAAAAACTGTTTTTT. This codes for CASSQGTVNEKLFF. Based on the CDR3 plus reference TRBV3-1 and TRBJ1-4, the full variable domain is DTAVSQTPKYLVTQMGNDKSIKCEQNLGHDTMYWYKQDSKKFLKIMFSYNNKELIINETVPNRFSPKSPDKAHLNLHINSLELGDSAVYFCASSQGTVNEKLFFGSGTQLSVL.